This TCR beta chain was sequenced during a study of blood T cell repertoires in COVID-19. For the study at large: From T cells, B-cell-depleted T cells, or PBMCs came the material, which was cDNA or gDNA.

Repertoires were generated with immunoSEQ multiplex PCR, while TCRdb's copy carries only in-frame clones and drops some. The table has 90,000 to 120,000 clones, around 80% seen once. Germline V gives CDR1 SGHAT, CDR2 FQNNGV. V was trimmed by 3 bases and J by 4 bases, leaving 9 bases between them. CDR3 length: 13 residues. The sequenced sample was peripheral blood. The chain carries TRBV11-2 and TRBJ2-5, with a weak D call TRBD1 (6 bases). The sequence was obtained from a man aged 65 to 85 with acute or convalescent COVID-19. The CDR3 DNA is TGTGCCAGCAGCTTTGGGGGCTTAGAGACCCAGTACTTC. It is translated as CASSFGGLETQYF.